This TCR beta chain was recorded in a study of blood T cell repertoires in COVID-19 (dated by TCRdb to about 2020). Background for the entire study: Samples covering the acute and convalescent phases of COVID-19 were provided by collaborators in the United States, Italy and Spain. The material from the prospective study consisted of cDNA or gDNA derived from T cells, B-cell-depleted T cells, or PBMCs. Subjects who had been exposed to COVID-19, were actively infected with it, or had recovered from it provided the deeply sampled blood TCRbeta repertoires that made up the dataset. The repertoires were made available in a free public database intended to serve as a resource for research on the immune response to SARS-CoV-2. Samples were obtained from the ongoing ImmuneRACE study (first 160 participants) and from over a thousand subjects provided by 6 global collaborators. A de-identified subject ID, COVID-19 status, age in years and sex were almost always included in the sample metadata. Where available, HLA class I and class II types were obtained from metadata supplied by the sample provider rather than from assay-based typing. The study at large found these results: How much clinical and demographic metadata was included differed by source and by participant, and the metadata was provided uncurated.

Whole blood was collected in K2EDTA tubes by collaborating institutions according to the institutions' own protocols. For TCRbeta analysis, collaborators shipped samples in one of three forms: frozen whole blood, isolated PBMCs, or DNA extracted from either of those sample types. TCRbeta CDR3 regions were amplified from genomic DNA by means of the immunoSEQ Assay, a bias-controlled multiplex PCR. In the source study's methods: The number of nucleated cells in each sample was estimated by amplification of reference gene primers within the assay. Sequence reads were collapsed and filtered to measure the absolute abundance of every unique TCRbeta CDR3 rearrangement. Productive Simpson clonality was computed per sample as the square root of Simpson's diversity index over productive rearrangements. In its TCRdb copy, this immuneACCESS table keeps in-frame sequences only and misses some clones. Where compared with another copy, unresolved V genes explain less than half of these, and the others have no known cause. The V and J calls and clone size are taken from that table; D and trimming were inferred from the DNA. This sample holds about 140,000 clones; 90% were observed only once. Roughly 9.6% of the sample goes to the ten largest clones.

Via the germline V gene, CDR1 is SGHRS and CDR2 YFSETQ. The CDR3 numbers 16 residues from cysteine through phenylalanine. The retained sequence is limited to the CDR3, 48 bases, with the frame set at the first base. V is clipped by 4 bases and J by 1 base, and the sequence between their germline boundaries is 14 bases long. In its sample, this clone was seen once. Its recognized antigen is unknown. The input lacks base qualities; no much larger clone sits a single base away. The chain was built from TRBV5-1 and TRBJ2-2; the D gene is perhaps TRBD1, from 6 matching bases. This TCR was sampled from a woman aged 80 or over with acute or convalescent COVID-19. Sequenced sample: peripheral blood. The DNA is TGCGCCAGCAGCCAACTACAGGGCCGGAACACCGGGGAGCTGTTTTTT. Its translation reads: CASSQLQGRNTGELFF. The full variable domain, completed from the reference TRBV5-1 and TRBJ2-2 proteins outside the CDR3, reads KAGVTQTPRYLIKTRGQQVTLSCSPISGHRSVSWYQQTPGQGLQFLFEYFSETQRNKGNFPGRFSGRQFSNSRSEMNVSTLELGDSALYLCASSQLQGRNTGELFFGEGSRLTVL.